A selection of T cell receptor beta chains follows, all from one sample in a study of blood T cell repertoires in COVID-19. Sequencing used immunoSEQ multiplex PCR; TCRdb keeps in-frame clones, though not all of them. Among under 80,000 clones listed, 85% to 90% were seen once. The sequenced material came from peripheral blood. The receptors were gathered from an elderly man in a cohort sampled during active COVID-19. Each CDR3 is given with its conserved first and last residue. D genes are given only for firm matches. The listing skips clone size in some rows; elsewhere it reads once, few, many or a size class.

clone_size: .
j_call: TRBJ2-2
v_call: TRBV2
d_call: .
cdr3_aa: CASSGQLNTGELFF
cdr3_nt: TGTGCCAGCAGTGGTCAGTTGAACACCGGGGAGCTGTTTTTT

clone_size: .
j_call: TRBJ2-3
v_call: TRBV18
d_call: .
cdr3_aa: CASSPFSGDSTDTQYF
cdr3_nt: TGTGCCAGCTCACCATTTAGCGGAGATAGCACAGATACGCAGTATTTT

clone_size: .
j_call: TRBJ1-4
v_call: TRBV6-2/TRBV6-3
d_call: .
cdr3_aa: CASSKQAVNEKLFF
cdr3_nt: TGTGCCAGCAGTAAACAGGCCGTGAATGAAAAACTGTTTTTT

clone_size: .
j_call: TRBJ2-2
v_call: TRBV10-3
d_call: TRBD2
cdr3_aa: CAISESIGLGTGELFF
cdr3_nt: TGTGCCATCAGTGAGTCCATAGGACTAGGCACCGGGGAGCTGTTTTTT

clone_size: .
j_call: TRBJ2-7
v_call: TRBV9
d_call: TRBD1
cdr3_aa: CASSPWDRAVYEQYF
cdr3_nt: TGTGCCAGCAGCCCGTGGGACAGAGCCGTCTACGAGCAGTACTTC

clone_size: .
j_call: TRBJ2-3
v_call: TRBV3-1/TRBV3-2
d_call: TRBD2
cdr3_aa: CASSQRLAGGSDTQYF
cdr3_nt: TGTGCCAGCAGCCAACGACTAGCGGGGGGATCAGATACGCAGTATTTT

clone_size: .
j_call: TRBJ1-5
v_call: TRBV2
d_call: .
cdr3_aa: CASSGTGNQPQHF
cdr3_nt: TGTGCCAGCAGTGGGACAGGCAATCAGCCCCAGCATTTT

clone_size: few
j_call: TRBJ1-6
v_call: TRBV5-1
d_call: .
cdr3_aa: CASSLYGGIGDSPLHF
cdr3_nt: TGCGCCAGCAGCTTGTACGGGGGAATAGGGGATTCACCCCTCCACTTT

clone_size: .
j_call: TRBJ1-2
v_call: TRBV5-4
d_call: .
cdr3_aa: CASSLEAPTNYGYTF
cdr3_nt: TGTGCCAGCAGCTTGGAAGCTCCTACTAACTATGGCTACACCTTC

clone_size: .
j_call: TRBJ2-7
v_call: TRBV9
d_call: .
cdr3_aa: CASSPQTGNEQYF
cdr3_nt: TGTGCCAGCAGCCCCCAGACAGGCAACGAGCAGTACTTC

clone_size: .
j_call: TRBJ1-2
v_call: TRBV5-4
d_call: .
cdr3_aa: CASSLTQTYGYTF
cdr3_nt: TGTGCCAGCAGCTTGACACAGACCTATGGCTACACCTTC

clone_size: .
j_call: TRBJ2-3
v_call: TRBV24-1
d_call: TRBD2
cdr3_aa: CATSDFRGLAGGGADTQYF
cdr3_nt: TGTGCCACCAGTGATTTTCGGGGACTAGCGGGGGGAGGGGCAGATACGCAGTATTTT

clone_size: .
j_call: TRBJ2-1
v_call: TRBV12-3/TRBV12-4
d_call: .
cdr3_aa: CASSPLVGEQFF
cdr3_nt: TGTGCCAGCAGTCCCCTAGTTGGTGAGCAGTTCTTC

clone_size: few
j_call: TRBJ2-7
v_call: TRBV19
d_call: TRBD2
cdr3_aa: CASSEQRGPNYEQYF
cdr3_nt: TGTGCCAGTAGTGAACAGCGGGGGCCGAACTACGAGCAGTACTTC

clone_size: .
j_call: TRBJ1-3
v_call: TRBV18
d_call: .
cdr3_aa: CASSPLTTFSGNTIYF
cdr3_nt: TGTGCCAGCTCACCACTTACGACATTTTCTGGAAACACCATATATTTT

clone_size: .
j_call: TRBJ2-2
v_call: TRBV19
d_call: .
cdr3_aa: CASHTSLNTGELFF
cdr3_nt: TGTGCCAGTCACACTAGCTTAAACACCGGGGAGCTGTTTTTT

clone_size: .
j_call: TRBJ2-7
v_call: TRBV29-1
d_call: .
cdr3_aa: CSIPGGLGSYEQYF
cdr3_nt: TGCAGCATCCCCGGAGGCTTGGGTTCCTACGAGCAGTACTTC

clone_size: .
j_call: TRBJ2-3
v_call: TRBV2
d_call: .
cdr3_aa: CASSENGGVGWKDTQYF
cdr3_nt: TGTGCCAGCAGTGAAAACGGGGGAGTTGGTTGGAAAGATACGCAGTATTTT

clone_size: .
j_call: TRBJ1-3
v_call: TRBV6-5
d_call: TRBD1
cdr3_aa: CASRDRGYSGNTIYF
cdr3_nt: TGTGCCAGCAGGGACAGGGGGTACTCTGGAAACACCATATATTTT

clone_size: .
j_call: TRBJ1-5
v_call: TRBV21-1
d_call: .
cdr3_aa: CASSKEQVNQPQHF
cdr3_nt: TGTGCCAGCAGCAAAGAACAGGTTAATCAGCCCCAGCATTTT

clone_size: .
j_call: TRBJ1-1
v_call: TRBV25-1
d_call: .
cdr3_aa: CARTEAFF
cdr3_nt: TGTGCTCGCACTGAAGCTTTCTTT

clone_size: .
j_call: TRBJ2-3
v_call: TRBV24-1
d_call: .
cdr3_aa: CATSDAGLSTDTQYF
cdr3_nt: TGTGCCACCAGTGATGCGGGACTTAGCACAGATACGCAGTATTTT

clone_size: .
j_call: TRBJ1-3
v_call: TRBV5-4
d_call: TRBD1
cdr3_aa: CASSLGGTGGSGNTIYF
cdr3_nt: TGTGCCAGCAGCTTGGGAGGGACAGGGGGATCTGGAAACACCATATATTTT

clone_size: .
j_call: TRBJ1-4
v_call: TRBV12-3/TRBV12-4
d_call: .
cdr3_aa: CASSPGGEKLFF
cdr3_nt: TGTGCCAGCAGTCCAGGAGGTGAAAAACTGTTTTTT

clone_size: .
j_call: TRBJ1-1
v_call: TRBV5-6
d_call: TRBD1
cdr3_aa: CASSLLGTGEAFF
cdr3_nt: TGTGCCAGCAGCTTGCTCGGGACAGGAGAAGCTTTCTTT

clone_size: .
j_call: TRBJ2-1
v_call: TRBV2
d_call: .
cdr3_aa: CASSGESYNEQFF
cdr3_nt: TGTGCCAGCAGTGGTGAGTCTTACAATGAGCAGTTCTTC

clone_size: .
j_call: TRBJ1-1
v_call: TRBV10-3
d_call: .
cdr3_aa: CAISESTGLSSEAFF
cdr3_nt: TGTGCCATCAGTGAGTCCACAGGGTTATCCAGCGAAGCTTTCTTT